These 25 T cell receptor beta chains share one sample of origin, sequenced in a study of blood T cell repertoires in COVID-19. Some clones are missing from TCRdb's copy, which holds only in-frame ones; the method was immunoSEQ multiplex PCR. Of some 70,000 clones listed, about 80% are singletons. The sequenced sample consisted of peripheral blood. The origin of the receptors is a human donor in a cohort sampled during active COVID-19.

This chain connects TRBV5-1 to TRBJ1-5; TRBD1 agrees at 8 bases. Germline CDR1 SGHRS, CDR2 YFSETQ. The J segment lost 5 bases and the V segment lost 4 bases, leaving 8 bases of the junction unmatched. This CDR3 contains 15 residues. CDR3 in amino acids: CASSLTGDSDQPQHF. CDR3 sequence (DNA): TGCGCCAGCAGCCTGACAGGGGATTCAGATCAGCCCCAGCATTTT.

The chain combines TRBV5-1 with TRBJ2-3, with D possibly TRBD2 on 6 matching bases. The CDR3 has 17 residues. Trimming removed 1 base at V and 5 bases at J, with 20 bases between. Germline CDR1 SGHRS, CDR2 YFSETQ. The CDR3 here is CASSLRLRGGSGDTQYF. The CDR3 DNA is TGCGCCAGCAGCTTGCGGTTGAGGGGAGGTAGCGGAGATACGCAGTATTTT.

This clone is labeled medium-sized. V is TRBV27 and J is TRBJ2-6, with D tentatively TRBD1 (5 bases). V was clipped by 6 bases and J by 0 bases, with 12 bases between them. This CDR3 contains 16 residues. Germline V gene data show CDR1 as MNHEY and CDR2 as SMNVEV (reference sequence). CDR3 sequence reads: CASRRDSLSGANVLTF. The CDR3 DNA reads TGTGCCAGCAGGCGCGACAGCCTCTCTGGGGCCAACGTCCTGACTTTC.

Only a few counts were recorded for this clone. V is TRBV6-6 and J is TRBJ1-5, with TRBD1 matching over 7 bases. The CDR3 is 16 residues long. CDR1 and CDR2 (germline): MNHNY, SVGAGI (reference sequence). The junction had 7 bases not matched to a gene; V was cut back by 5 bases and J by 0 bases. The CDR3 DNA reads TGTGCCAGCAGTCTCGACAGGGATGTTAGCAATCAGCCCCAGCATTTT. It yields the protein CASSLDRDVSNQPQHF.

J is TRBJ1-5 and V is TRBV19; tentatively, D is TRBD1 (5 bases). Germline V gene sequence: CDR1 LNHDA, CDR2 SQIVND (reference sequence). There are 16 residues in the CDR3. Trimming removed 3 bases from V and 2 bases from J, with 14 bases in between. The chain's CDR3 is CASSMGQGWGNQPQHF. For the CDR3, the DNA is TGTGCCAGTAGTATGGGGCAGGGTTGGGGCAATCAGCCCCAGCATTTT.

V is TRBV2 and J is TRBJ1-4, with 7 bases aligning to TRBD1. V lost 6 bases to trimming and J lost 0 bases; unmatched junction nucleotides: 4. The CDR3 covers 15 residues. Germline V gene lookup returns CDR1 SNHLY and CDR2 FYNNEI. Here the CDR3 DNA reads TGTGCCAGCAGGGGGGACAGATCAACTAATGAAAAACTGTTTTTT. Residues: CASRGDRSTNEKLFF. Filled out from reference TRBV2 and TRBJ1-4, the complete variable domain reads EPEVTQTPSHQVTQMGQEVILRCVPISNHLYFYWYRQILGQKVEFLVSFYNNEISEKSEIFDDQFSVERPDGSNFTLKIRSTKLEDSAMYFCASRGDRSTNEKLFFGSGTQLSVL.

In nucleotides, the CDR3 is TGTGCCAGCTCACCTCTTCGACAGGAGAAAAACATTCAGTACTTC. Translating gives CASSPLRQEKNIQYF. The V gene is TRBV18, the J gene TRBJ2-4; a possible D gene is TRBD1 (6 bases). Germline lookup yields CDR1 KGHSH and CDR2 LQKENI. Trimming cost V 3 bases and J 4 bases, with 13 bases left between them. This CDR3 is 15 amino acids long.

This chain joins TRBV5-1 and TRBJ2-4, with 10 bases that match TRBD2. Trimming took 3 bases from V and 0 from J; bases not matched to a gene: 12. This CDR3 spans 19 amino acids. The germline gives CDR1 SGHRS, CDR2 YFSETQ. Here the CDR3 reads CASSWGGLAGELAKNIQYF. CDR3 sequence (DNA): TGCGCCAGCAGCTGGGGTGGGCTAGCGGGGGAGCTAGCCAAAAACATTCAGTACTTC.

The chain uses TRBV29-1 and TRBJ1-1, with TRBD1 matching 11 bases. The V and J ends lost 7 bases and 4 bases, in that order; junction bases with no gene match: 14. Germline V gene lookup returns CDR1 SQVTM and CDR2 ANQGSEA. The CDR3 is 16 amino acids. The CDR3 is CSAERTGGDSGTEAFF. CDR3 DNA sequence: TGCAGCGCCGAAAGGACAGGGGGCGATTCAGGCACTGAAGCTTTCTTT.

The V call is TRBV19, the J call TRBJ1-2, with a weak D call TRBD1 (5 bases). This CDR3 is built from 14 residues. The germline CDR1 and CDR2 sequences are LNHDA and SQIVND (reference sequence). Trimming pared 10 bases from V and 8 bases from J, leaving 23 bases between. The CDR3 DNA follows: TGTGCCAATCGAGCAGGGCGGAGTCTGAAGGGCTACACCTTC. Encoded protein: CANRAGRSLKGYTF.

The chain links TRBV12-3 or TRBV12-4 to TRBJ1-1, with 7 bases matching TRBD1. The trim removed 4 bases at V and 4 bases at J, leaving 3 bases unmatched. The CDR3 is 13 amino acids. The DNA for the CDR3 is TGTGCCAGCAGTTCGACAGGGCGCACTGAAGCTTTCTTT. Encoded protein: CASSSTGRTEAFF.

The gene calls are TRBV30 and TRBJ1-5, with 7 bases identical to TRBD1. This CDR3 region has 16 residues. Losses at the gene ends were 0 bases for V and 6 bases for J; bases not matched to a gene: 11. CDR1 is GTSNPN and CDR2 is SVGIG in the germline V gene (reference sequence). The CDR3 bases are TGTGCCTGGAGTGTAAAAGGGGGCGTCTCCACTCAGCCCCAGCATTTT. Its protein product is CAWSVKGGVSTQPQHF.

This chain joins TRBV3-1 (or the pseudogene TRBV3-2) and TRBJ1-1; no clear D. The CDR3 runs to 15 residues. From germline, CDR1 is LGHDT and CDR2 YNNKEL (reference sequence). V was trimmed by 0 bases and J by 1 base, leaving 9 bases between them. Here the CDR3 DNA reads TGTGCCAGCAGCCAAGATTTAGGCGGGAACACTGAAGCTTTCTTT. This encodes CASSQDLGGNTEAFF.

The V gene is TRBV5-8, the J gene TRBJ2-1; no reliable D call. V shed 4 bases and J shed 10 bases, with 9 bases lying between them. The CDR3 has 11 residues. Germline V gene sequence: CDR1 SGHTS, CDR2 YDEGEE. CDR3 nucleotides: TGTGCCAGCAGCCAGGTAAAGGAGCAGTTCTTC. Translating it yields CASSQVKEQFF. The full variable domain, completed using reference TRBV5-8 and TRBJ2-1, is EAGVTQSPTHLIKTRGQQATLRCSPISGHTSVYWYQQALGLGLQFLLWYDEGEERNRGNFPPRFSGRQFPNYSSELNVNALELEDSALYLCASSQVKEQFFGPGTRLTVL.

The chain employs TRBV13 and TRBJ2-5; 8 bases fit TRBD2. CDR3 length: 15 amino acids. Trimming at V came to 5 bases and at J to 5 bases, leaving 10 bases not matched to a gene. Germline V gene data show CDR1 as PRHDT and CDR2 as FYEKMQ (reference sequence). CDR3 sequence: CASSRGGQGHETQYF. The DNA for the CDR3 is TGTGCCAGCAGCCGGGGGGGGCAGGGTCACGAGACCCAGTACTTC.

The V and J genes are TRBV5-4 and TRBJ2-1, with 10 bases aligning to TRBD1. V dropped 3 bases and J dropped 7; count of bases not matched to a gene: 7. CDR3 size: 15 residues. CDR1 and CDR2 (germline): SGHNT, YYREEE (reference sequence). The CDR3 DNA is TGTGCCAGCAGCTCCCGACAGGGGGCGCAAAATGAGCAGTTCTTC. Protein product: CASSSRQGAQNEQFF.

This sequence joins TRBV15 and TRBJ2-4, with TRBD2 matching 8 bases. The CDR3 is made up of 15 amino acids. CDR1 is LNHNV and CDR2 is YYDKDF in the germline V gene (reference sequence). With 1 base clipped from V and 6 bases from J, the junction kept 5 bases outside the gene matches. In DNA, the CDR3 is TGTGCCACCAGCAGAGCCAGCGGGGGCTCAAACATTCAGTACTTC. Its translation: CATSRASGGSNIQYF. Using reference TRBV15 and TRBJ2-4 for the parts outside the CDR3, the full variable domain is DAMVIQNPRYQVTQFGKPVTLSCSQTLNHNVMYWYQQKSSQAPKLLFHYYDKDFNNEADTPDNFQSRRPNTSFCFLDIRSPGLGDTAMYLCATSRASGGSNIQYFGAGTRLSVL.

The gene calls are TRBV18 and TRBJ2-6, with 7 bases aligning to TRBD1. Germline V gives CDR1 KGHSH, CDR2 LQKENI. The CDR3 totals 16 residues. With V trimmed by 5 bases and J by 0 bases, 4 bases remained unmatched. The CDR3 region has the DNA TGTGCCAGCTCAAGGGACAGTTCCTCTGGGGCCAACGTCCTGACTTTC. Its translation is CASSRDSSSGANVLTF. Based on the CDR3 plus reference TRBV18 and TRBJ2-6, the full variable domain is NAGVMQNPRHLVRRRGQEARLRCSPMKGHSHVYWYRQLPEEGLKFMVYLQKENIIDESGMPKERFSAEFPKEGPSILRIQQVVRGDSAAYFCASSRDSSSGANVLTFGAGSRLTVL.

J is TRBJ2-7 and V is TRBV3-1 (or the pseudogene TRBV3-2); D remains ambiguous. Per germline, CDR1 LGHDT and CDR2 YNNKEL (reference sequence). V was shortened by 0 bases and J by 0 bases, with 6 bases between the two germline ends. There are 14 residues in the CDR3. The DNA of the CDR3 is TGTGCCAGCAGCCAAGACAGTTGCTCCTACGAGCAGTACTTC. Its protein is CASSQDSCSYEQYF.

The chain recombines TRBV7-9 with TRBJ1-1; 8 nucleotides match TRBD1. The CDR3 extends over 14 amino acids. CDR1 and CDR2 from the germline V gene are SEHNR and FQNEAQ (reference sequence). With V trimmed by 1 base and J by 7 bases, 5 bases remained unmatched. The CDR3 is CASSLGPGQGEAFF. CDR3 nucleotides: TGTGCCAGCAGCTTAGGGCCAGGACAGGGTGAAGCTTTCTTT.

V usage is TRBV24-1 and J usage is TRBJ1-2, with 7 bases fitting TRBD1. J lost 4 bases, V lost 9 bases, and 16 bases had no gene match. The length of the CDR3 is 16 residues. CDR1 KGHDR and CDR2 SFDVKD come from the germline V gene. CDR3 region: CATAGSGKGAAYGYTF. The CDR3 DNA is TGTGCCACCGCCGGGTCCGGTAAGGGGGCGGCCTATGGCTACACCTTC.

The chain combines TRBV7-9 with TRBJ1-6; possible D gene TRBD1, 5 bases. V was clipped by 4 bases and J by 4 bases, with 11 bases between them. Germline loops: CDR1 SEHNR, CDR2 FQNEAQ (reference sequence). This CDR3 has 15 residues. The CDR3 nucleotides are TGTGCCAGCAGCTCGGCGGGACGATATAATTCACCCCTCCACTTT. This gives the protein CASSSAGRYNSPLHF.

The chain carries TRBV6-2 or TRBV6-3 and TRBJ1-1; no definite D call. V shed 2 bases and J shed 3 bases, with 10 bases lying between them. The CDR3 sequence is 14 residues long. CDR1 and CDR2 from the germline V gene are MNHEY and SVGEGT. The CDR3 DNA reads TGTGCCAGCAGTTACCCACCCGGGGACACTGAAGCTTTCTTT. As protein: CASSYPPGDTEAFF.

The chain links TRBV27 to TRBJ1-4; tentative D call: TRBD1 (5 bases). This CDR3 region has 12 residues. V shed 5 bases and J shed 12 bases, with 13 bases lying between them. Germline V lookup: CDR1 MNHEY, CDR2 SMNVEV (reference sequence). CDR3 nucleotide sequence: TGTGCCAGCAGTAGGATGGCGGGGGAACTGTTTTTT. This gives the protein CASSRMAGELFF.

The V gene is TRBV3-1 (or the pseudogene TRBV3-2), the J gene TRBJ2-7; D might be TRBD1 (6 bases). V gave up 1 base and J gave up 4 bases, with 14 bases separating them. CDR1 and CDR2 (germline): LGHDT, YNNKEL (reference sequence). The CDR3 has 15 residues. DNA for the CDR3: TGTGCCAGCAGCCAAGTTTCAGGGGTTGAGTACGAGCAGTACTTC. Translating gives CASSQVSGVEYEQYF.